The T cell receptor (beta chain) described here comes from a study of blood T cell repertoires in COVID-19. In the study overall: Acute and convalescent COVID-19 specimens originated in the United States, Italy and Spain. Nucleic acid was either cDNA or gDNA, and it came from T cells, B-cell-depleted T cells, or PBMCs.

Trimming shortened V by 0 bases and J by 3 bases, and 4 bases separated the two germline ends. Looked up from germline, CDR1 is SGHRS and CDR2 is YFSETQ. This CDR3 is 13 amino acids long. In the authors' workflow: Estimation of nucleated cell counts relied on the amplification of reference gene primers. The protocol was immunoSEQ multiplex PCR, while the TCRdb copy is restricted to in-frame clones and leaves out a portion. The DNA was the basis for D and trimming; V, J and clone size are from that table. Seen here are roughly 35,000 clones, roughly 88% observed once, and the top ten hold 10% to 15%. This clone is a singleton in its sample.

This rearrangement joins TRBV5-1 to TRBJ1-5; D not certain. The sample taken for sequencing was peripheral blood. The receptor was derived from a man in his 60s with active COVID-19. CDR3 bases: TGCGCCAGCAGCTTGGCCGTCAATCAGCCCCAGCATTTT. Amino acids: CASSLAVNQPQHF.